Below, 9 T cell receptor beta chains from the same sample are listed, as sequenced in a study of T cell changes during pregnancy in multiple sclerosis. Assay used: immunoSEQ multiplex PCR; TCRdb lists only in-frame clones, some missing. This table holds about 100,000 clones, approximately 91% found once. The sample consisted of peripheral blood, taken in the second trimester of pregnancy. Receptors originate from a female donor with multiple sclerosis, enrolled in a pregnancy study.

This clone was seen ten or more times. The rearrangement joins TRBV6-1 to TRBJ1-3, with unresolved D. CDR1 is MNHNS and CDR2 is SASEGT in the germline V gene. CDR3 length: 16 residues. Trimming shortened V by 0 bases and J by 0 bases, and 9 bases separated the two germline ends. The CDR3 spells CASSEAPDNSGNTIYF. The CDR3 region has the DNA TGTGCCAGCAGTGAAGCGCCCGACAACTCTGGAAACACCATATATTTT.

The chain recombines TRBV28 with TRBJ2-1, with TRBD2 identical over 8 bases. This CDR3 has 15 amino acids. With 3 bases clipped from V and 6 bases from J, the junction kept 7 bases outside the gene matches. CDR1 and CDR2 (germline): MDHEN, SYDVKM. CDR3: CASSFLAGSLNEQFF. In nucleotides, the CDR3 is TGTGCCAGCAGTTTCTTAGCGGGGAGCCTCAATGAGCAGTTCTTC.

The rearrangement joins TRBV7-8 to TRBJ1-3; D ambiguous. V gave up 2 bases and J gave up 5 bases, with 10 bases separating them. The CDR3 has 14 amino acids. Germline CDR1 is SGHVS and CDR2 is FQNEAQ. As DNA, the CDR3 is TGTGCCAGCAGCTTAACGGCAGGCCGAAACACCATATATTTT. This codes for CASSLTAGRNTIYF.

This clone was recorded once. CDR3 sequence reads: CASSSHLGDSYGYTF. For the CDR3, the DNA is TGCGCCAGCAGCTCCCACCTGGGGGACAGCTATGGCTACACCTTC. The chain carries TRBV5-1 and TRBJ1-2; the match to TRBD1 covers 7 bases. Germline CDR1 is SGHRS and CDR2 is YFSETQ. CDR3 length equals 15 residues. The J segment lost 4 bases and the V segment lost 3 bases, leaving 9 bases of the junction unmatched.

The chain couples TRBV19 to TRBJ1-2; maybe TRBD1 (6 bases). The ends were cut back, 3 bases at V and 5 bases at J, with 13 bases in the middle. The CDR3 spans 14 residues. Per the germline V gene, CDR1 is LNHDA and CDR2 is SQIVND (reference sequence). The CDR3 DNA follows: TGTGCCAGTAGTATTTCCGCAGGGGAATATGGCTACACCTTC. This sequence encodes CASSISAGEYGYTF.

This chain links TRBV28 with TRBJ2-2; 8 nucleotides agree with TRBD2. Unmatched junction bases numbered 13, after V lost 8 bases and J lost 5 bases. Germline V gives CDR1 MDHEN, CDR2 SYDVKM. The CDR3 extends over 16 amino acids. In DNA form, the CDR3 reads TGTGCCAGCGGACCTGGGACTAGTCGCCAAACCGGGGAGCTGTTTTTT. This codes for CASGPGTSRQTGELFF.

CDR3 sequence: CASSLSGVGNQPQHF. For the CDR3, the DNA is TGCGCCAGCAGCCTGTCGGGGGTCGGGAATCAGCCCCAGCATTTT. The rearrangement uses TRBV5-1 and TRBJ1-5; the D gene is possibly TRBD1 (5 bases). CDR3 length: 15 amino acids. Germline lookup yields CDR1 SGHRS and CDR2 YFSETQ. Trimming left V 4 bases short and J 4 bases short, with 15 bases between.

The rearrangement uses TRBV7-8 and TRBJ1-1; 7 bases are a match to TRBD1. The CDR3 is made up of 14 amino acids. CDR1 and CDR2 from the germline V gene are SGHVS and FQNEAQ. V dropped 3 bases and J dropped 1; count of bases not matched to a gene: 2. DNA of the CDR3: TGTGCCAGCAGCTTGGACAGGCCGAACACTGAAGCTTTCTTT. Its protein is CASSLDRPNTEAFF.

The CDR3 reads CASSEAGVAKNIQYF. The CDR3 DNA reads as TGTGCCAGCAGTGAAGCGGGAGTTGCCAAAAACATTCAGTACTTC. V and J are TRBV2 and TRBJ2-4; maybe TRBD2 (5 bases). From germline, CDR1 is SNHLY and CDR2 FYNNEI. CDR3 length equals 15 residues. The V end was cut by 0 bases, the J end by 1 base, with 7 bases between.